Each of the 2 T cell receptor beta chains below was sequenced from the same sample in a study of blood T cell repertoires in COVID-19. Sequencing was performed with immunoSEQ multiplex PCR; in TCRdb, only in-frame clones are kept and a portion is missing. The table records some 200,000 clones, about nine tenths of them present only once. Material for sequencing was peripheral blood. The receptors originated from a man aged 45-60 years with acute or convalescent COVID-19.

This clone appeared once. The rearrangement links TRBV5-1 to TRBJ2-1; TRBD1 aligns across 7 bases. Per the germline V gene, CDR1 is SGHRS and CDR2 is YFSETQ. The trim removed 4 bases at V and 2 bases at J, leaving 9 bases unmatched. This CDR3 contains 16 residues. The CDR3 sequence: CASSPSTGTTYNEQFF. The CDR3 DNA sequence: TGCGCCAGCAGCCCCTCGACAGGGACGACCTACAATGAGCAGTTCTTC.

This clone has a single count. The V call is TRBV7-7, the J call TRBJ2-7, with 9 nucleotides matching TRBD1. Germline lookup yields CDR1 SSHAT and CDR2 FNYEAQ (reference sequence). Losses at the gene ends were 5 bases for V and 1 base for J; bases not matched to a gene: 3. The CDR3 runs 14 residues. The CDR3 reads CASSVDRGSYEQYF. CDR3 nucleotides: TGTGCCAGCAGCGTGGACAGGGGTTCCTACGAGCAGTACTTC.